Below, 3 T cell receptor beta chains from the same sample are listed, as sequenced in a study of blood T cell repertoires in COVID-19. TCRdb keeps only in-frame clones here, not all; method: immunoSEQ multiplex PCR. The sample shows about 290,000 clones, just under 85% of them seen only once. Material: peripheral blood. Source of these receptors: a woman between 50 and 59 years old with active or convalescent COVID-19.

V is TRBV9 and J is TRBJ2-7; 9 bases map to TRBD2. Germline V lookup: CDR1 SGDLS, CDR2 YYNGEE. Trimming at V came to 4 bases and at J to 5 bases, leaving 13 bases not matched to a gene. CDR3 length: 16 residues. The chain's CDR3 is CASSSAAGGRADEQYF. CDR3 coding DNA: TGTGCCAGCAGCAGTGCGGCCGGCGGGAGGGCCGACGAGCAGTACTTC.

This clone came up a few times. The sample holds other DNA sequences that translate to the same CDR3. The chain uses TRBV5-1 and TRBJ1-1; 7 bases match TRBD1. Germline values: CDR1 SGHRS, CDR2 YFSETQ. V trimming: 4 bases; J trimming: 0 bases; junction bases outside the gene matches: 3. The length of the CDR3 is 14 residues. CDR3 in amino acids: CASSVGQLNTEAFF. The CDR3 region has the DNA TGCGCCAGCAGCGTGGGACAGTTGAACACTGAAGCTTTCTTT.

The chain has TRBV2 and TRBJ2-7, with a weak D call TRBD2 (5 bases). Germline values: CDR1 SNHLY, CDR2 FYNNEI. This CDR3 contains 14 residues. Trimming left V 2 bases short and J 3 bases short, with 11 bases between. CDR3 DNA: TGTGCCAGCAGTGAACAACTAGGCCACTACGAGCAGTACTTC. This codes for CASSEQLGHYEQYF.